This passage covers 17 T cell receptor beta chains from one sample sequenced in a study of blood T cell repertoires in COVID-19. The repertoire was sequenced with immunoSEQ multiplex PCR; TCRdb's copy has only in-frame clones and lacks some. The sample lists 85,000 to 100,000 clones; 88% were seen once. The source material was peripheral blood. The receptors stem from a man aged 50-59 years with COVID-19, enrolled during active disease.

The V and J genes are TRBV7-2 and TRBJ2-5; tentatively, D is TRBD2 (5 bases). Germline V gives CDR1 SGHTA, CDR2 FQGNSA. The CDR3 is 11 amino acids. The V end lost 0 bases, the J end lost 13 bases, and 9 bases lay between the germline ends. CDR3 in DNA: TGTGCCAGCAGCTTAGCCTGGAGGCGGTACTTC. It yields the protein CASSLAWRRYF.

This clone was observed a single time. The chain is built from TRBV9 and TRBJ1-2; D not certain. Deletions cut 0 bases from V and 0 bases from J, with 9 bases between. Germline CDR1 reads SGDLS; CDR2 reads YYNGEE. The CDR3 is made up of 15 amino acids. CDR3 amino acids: CASSVGQNTNYGYTF. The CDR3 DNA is TGTGCCAGCAGCGTAGGGCAAAATACTAACTATGGCTACACCTTC. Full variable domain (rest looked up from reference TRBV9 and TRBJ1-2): DSGVTQTPKHLITATGQRVTLRCSPRSGDLSVYWYQQSLDQGLQFLIQYYNGEERAKGNILERFSAQQFPDLHSELNLSSLELGDSALYFCASSVGQNTNYGYTFGSGTRLTVV.

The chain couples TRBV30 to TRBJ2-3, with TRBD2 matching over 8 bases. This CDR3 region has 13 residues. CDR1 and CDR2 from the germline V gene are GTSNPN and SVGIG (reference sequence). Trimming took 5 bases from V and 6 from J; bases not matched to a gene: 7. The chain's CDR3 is CAWEPGLGDTQYF. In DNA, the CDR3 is TGTGCCTGGGAACCGGGACTAGGCGATACGCAGTATTTT. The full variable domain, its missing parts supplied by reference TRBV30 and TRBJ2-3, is SQTIHQWPATLVQPVGSPLSLECTVEGTSNPNLYWYRQAAGRGLQLLFYSVGIGQISSEVPQNLSASRPQDRQFILSSKKLLLSDSGFYLCAWEPGLGDTQYFGPGTRLTVL.

CDR3 sequence: CASSVATGGAFYNEQFF. The CDR3 nucleotides are TGTGCCAGCAGCGTAGCTACCGGAGGGGCTTTCTACAATGAGCAGTTCTTC. V is TRBV9 and J is TRBJ2-1; D might be TRBD2 (6 bases). CDR3 length equals 17 residues. Deletions cut 0 bases from V and 3 bases from J, with 16 bases between. Germline V gene data show CDR1 as SGDLS and CDR2 as YYNGEE. The complete variable domain, with remaining parts taken from reference TRBV9 and TRBJ2-1, reads DSGVTQTPKHLITATGQRVTLRCSPRSGDLSVYWYQQSLDQGLQFLIQYYNGEERAKGNILERFSAQQFPDLHSELNLSSLELGDSALYFCASSVATGGAFYNEQFFGPGTRLTVL.

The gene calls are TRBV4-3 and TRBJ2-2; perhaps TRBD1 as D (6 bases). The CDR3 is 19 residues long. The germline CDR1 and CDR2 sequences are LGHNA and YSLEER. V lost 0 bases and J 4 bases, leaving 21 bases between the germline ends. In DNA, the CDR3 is TGCGCCAGCAGCCAAGATACAGCGACAGGTGGCCTTGGCACCGGGGAGCTGTTTTTT. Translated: CASSQDTATGGLGTGELFF.

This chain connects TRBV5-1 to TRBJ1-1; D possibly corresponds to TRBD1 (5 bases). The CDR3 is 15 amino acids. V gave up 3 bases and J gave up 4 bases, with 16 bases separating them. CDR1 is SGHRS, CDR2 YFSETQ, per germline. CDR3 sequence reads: CASSSEQAWVTEAFF. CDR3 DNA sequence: TGCGCCAGCAGCTCAGAACAGGCCTGGGTCACTGAAGCTTTCTTT.

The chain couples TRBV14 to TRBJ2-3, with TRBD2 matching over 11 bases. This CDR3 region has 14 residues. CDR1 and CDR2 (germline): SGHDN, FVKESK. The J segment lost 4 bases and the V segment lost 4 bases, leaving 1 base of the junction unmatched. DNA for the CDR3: TGTGCCAGCAGCCCACTAGCGGGGGCAGATACGCAGTATTTT. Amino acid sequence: CASSPLAGADTQYF.

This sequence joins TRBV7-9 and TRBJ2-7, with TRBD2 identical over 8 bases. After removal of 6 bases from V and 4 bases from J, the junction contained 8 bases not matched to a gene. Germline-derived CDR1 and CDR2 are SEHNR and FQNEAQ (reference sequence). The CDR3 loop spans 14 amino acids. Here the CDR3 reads CASSPGTSRYEQYF. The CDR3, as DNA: TGTGCCAGCAGTCCCGGGACTAGTAGATACGAGCAGTACTTC. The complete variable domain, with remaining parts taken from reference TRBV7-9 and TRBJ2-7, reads DTGVSQNPRHKITKRGQNVTFRCDPISEHNRLYWYRQTLGQGPEFLTYFQNEAQLEKSRLLSDRFSAERPKGSFSTLEIQRTEQGDSAMYLCASSPGTSRYEQYFGPGTRLTVT.

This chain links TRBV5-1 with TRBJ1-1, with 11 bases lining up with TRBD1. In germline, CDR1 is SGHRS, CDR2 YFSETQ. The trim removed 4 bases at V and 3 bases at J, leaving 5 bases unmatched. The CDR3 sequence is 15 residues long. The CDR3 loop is CASSEDRGLYTEAFF. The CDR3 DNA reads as TGCGCCAGCAGCGAGGACAGGGGGCTTTACACTGAAGCTTTCTTT.

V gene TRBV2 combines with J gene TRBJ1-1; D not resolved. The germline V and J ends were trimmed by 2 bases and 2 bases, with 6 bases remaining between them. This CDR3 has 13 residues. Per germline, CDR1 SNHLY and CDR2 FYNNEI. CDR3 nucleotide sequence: TGTGCCAGCAGTGAATTCTTTAACACTGAAGCTTTCTTT. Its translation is CASSEFFNTEAFF.

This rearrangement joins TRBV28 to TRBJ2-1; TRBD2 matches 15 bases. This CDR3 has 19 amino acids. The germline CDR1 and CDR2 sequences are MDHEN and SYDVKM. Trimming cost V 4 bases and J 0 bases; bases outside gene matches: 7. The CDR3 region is CASSSPGTSGGPSYNEQFF. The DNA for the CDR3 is TGTGCCAGCAGTTCCCCCGGGACTAGCGGGGGGCCCTCCTACAATGAGCAGTTCTTC.

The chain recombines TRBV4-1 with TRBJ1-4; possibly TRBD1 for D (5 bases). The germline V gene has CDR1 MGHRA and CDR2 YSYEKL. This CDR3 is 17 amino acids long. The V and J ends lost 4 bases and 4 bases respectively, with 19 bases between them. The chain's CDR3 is CASSLAPWRGGNEKLFF. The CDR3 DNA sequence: TGCGCCAGCAGCCTCGCTCCGTGGAGGGGAGGTAATGAAAAACTGTTTTTT.

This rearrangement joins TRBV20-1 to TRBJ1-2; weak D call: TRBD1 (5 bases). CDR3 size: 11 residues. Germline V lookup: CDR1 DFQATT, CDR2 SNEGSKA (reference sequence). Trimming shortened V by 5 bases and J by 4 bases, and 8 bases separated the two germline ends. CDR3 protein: CSAGQVYGYTF. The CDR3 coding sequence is TGCAGTGCTGGACAAGTCTATGGCTACACCTTC.

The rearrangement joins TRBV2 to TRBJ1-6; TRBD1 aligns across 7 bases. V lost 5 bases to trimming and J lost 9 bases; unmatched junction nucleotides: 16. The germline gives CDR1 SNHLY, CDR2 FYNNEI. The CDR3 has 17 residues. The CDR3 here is CASSYQITTGLGSPLHF. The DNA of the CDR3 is TGTGCCAGCAGTTACCAAATAACGACAGGGTTGGGTTCACCCCTCCACTTT.

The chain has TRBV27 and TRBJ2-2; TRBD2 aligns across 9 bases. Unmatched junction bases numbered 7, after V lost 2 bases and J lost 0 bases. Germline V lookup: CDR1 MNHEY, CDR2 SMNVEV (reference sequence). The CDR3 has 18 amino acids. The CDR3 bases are TGTGCCAGCAGTTTACTCTTATTAGCGGGGGCGAACACCGGGGAGCTGTTTTTT. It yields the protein CASSLLLLAGANTGELFF.

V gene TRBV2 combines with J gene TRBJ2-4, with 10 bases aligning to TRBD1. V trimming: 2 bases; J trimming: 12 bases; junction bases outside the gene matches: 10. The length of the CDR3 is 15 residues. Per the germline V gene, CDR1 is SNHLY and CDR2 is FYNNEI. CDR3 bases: TGTGCCAGCAGTGAACTGGGACAGGGGTTTTCCAATCAGTACTTC. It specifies CASSELGQGFSNQYF.

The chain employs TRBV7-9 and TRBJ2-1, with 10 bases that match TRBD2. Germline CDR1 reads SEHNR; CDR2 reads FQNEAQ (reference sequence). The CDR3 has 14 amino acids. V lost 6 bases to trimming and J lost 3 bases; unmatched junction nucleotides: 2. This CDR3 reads CASRGLADYNEQFF. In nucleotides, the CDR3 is TGTGCCAGCAGAGGACTAGCGGACTACAATGAGCAGTTCTTC.